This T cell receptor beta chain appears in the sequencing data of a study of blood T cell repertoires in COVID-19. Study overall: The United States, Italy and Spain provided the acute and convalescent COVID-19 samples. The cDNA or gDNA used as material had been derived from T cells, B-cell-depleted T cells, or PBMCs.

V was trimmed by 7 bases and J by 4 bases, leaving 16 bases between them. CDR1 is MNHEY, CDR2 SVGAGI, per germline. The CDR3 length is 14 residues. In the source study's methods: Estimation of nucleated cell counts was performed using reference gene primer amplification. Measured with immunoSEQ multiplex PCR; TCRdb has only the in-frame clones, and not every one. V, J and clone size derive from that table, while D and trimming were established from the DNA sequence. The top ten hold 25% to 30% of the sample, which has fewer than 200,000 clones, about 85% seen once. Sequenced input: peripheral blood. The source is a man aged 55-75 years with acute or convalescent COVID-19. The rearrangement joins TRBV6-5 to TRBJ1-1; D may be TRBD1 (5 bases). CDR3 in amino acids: CASTVQGHRTEAFF. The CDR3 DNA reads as TGTGCCAGCACCGTCCAGGGTCATCGCACTGAAGCTTTCTTT.